One sample yielded the 26 T cell receptor beta chains listed below, sequenced in a study of blood T cell repertoires in COVID-19 (dated by TCRdb to 2020 to 2022). The library was built by means of the immunoSEQ multiplex PCR assay. TCRdb holds this immuneACCESS table with in-frame rearrangements only. Some clones are missing; in checked studies, unresolved V genes explain under half, and the rest has no known cause. The sample profile shows under 300,000 clones; about 91% of them were found once. The ten largest account for about 2.3% of the sample. Sequencing input: PBMCs or T cells enriched from blood (not recorded which). These receptor sequences come from a woman aged 40 to 50 with acute COVID-19.

This chain links TRBV11-2 with TRBJ2-7, with D possibly TRBD2 on 6 matching bases. Trimming stripped 6 bases from V and 4 bases from J, with 31 bases between. This CDR3 is 19 amino acids long. Germline V gives CDR1 SGHAT, CDR2 FQNNGV. CDR3 protein: CASSTFRAQRAASGYEQYF. In DNA, the CDR3 is TGTGCCAGCAGTACTTTCCGGGCCCAGCGGGCCGCCTCCGGATACGAGCAGTACTTC.

This rearrangement joins TRBV2 to TRBJ2-3; 7 bases line up with TRBD2. Germline CDR1 is SNHLY and CDR2 is FYNNEI. This CDR3 region has 15 residues. Germline trimming cut 2 bases from V and 5 bases from J; bases unmatched to any gene: 7. This CDR3 is CASSETSGDLDTQYF. The CDR3 region has the DNA TGTGCCAGCAGTGAAACAAGCGGGGACTTAGATACGCAGTATTTT.

This chain links TRBV7-9 with TRBJ1-2; no reliable D call. The CDR3 is made up of 13 amino acids. Germline loops: CDR1 SEHNR, CDR2 FQNEAQ (reference sequence). Trimming stripped 2 bases from V and 8 bases from J, with 12 bases between. CDR3 bases: TGTGCCAGCAGCTTAACCTCCCCGGGGGGCTACACCTTC. Amino acids: CASSLTSPGGYTF.

CDR3 DNA sequence: TGTGCCAGCAGTGTAACAGGGGTGAACACTGAAGCTTTCTTT. It specifies CASSVTGVNTEAFF. This chain joins TRBV28 and TRBJ1-1; 7 nucleotides agree with TRBD1. Unmatched junction bases numbered 3, after V lost 5 bases and J lost 0 bases. The CDR3 extends over 14 amino acids. Germline CDR1 MDHEN, CDR2 SYDVKM.

The chain employs TRBV7-2 and TRBJ2-3, with 9 bases identical to TRBD1. After removal of 3 bases from V and 6 bases from J, the junction contained 4 bases not matched to a gene. Germline V CDR1 and CDR2: SGHTA, FQGNSA. The CDR3 is 14 residues long. The CDR3 DNA reads as TGTGCCAGCAGCTTCCGGGACAGGGCTGATACGCAGTATTTT. It yields the protein CASSFRDRADTQYF. Drawing the rest from reference TRBV7-2 and TRBJ2-3, the complete variable domain is GAGVSQSPSNKVTEKGKDVELRCDPISGHTALYWYRQSLGQGLEFLIYFQGNSAPDKSGLPSDRFSAERTGGSVSTLTIQRTQQEDSAVYLCASSFRDRADTQYFGPGTRLTVL.

This clone was seen a single time. The genes are TRBV10-3 and TRBJ2-6; D possibly corresponds to TRBD1 (6 bases). V was pared by 6 bases and J by 0 bases, with 15 bases between. In germline, CDR1 is ENHRY, CDR2 SYGVKD. The CDR3 is 17 residues long. Here the CDR3 reads CAISETGAGSGANVLTF. DNA of the CDR3: TGTGCCATCAGCGAGACAGGAGCCGGCTCTGGGGCCAACGTCCTGACTTTC.

In its sample, this clone was seen once. The chain combines TRBV3-1 (or the pseudogene TRBV3-2) with TRBJ2-1; TRBD1 matches 9 bases. This CDR3 is built from 15 residues. Trimming at V came to 5 bases and at J to 1 base, leaving 3 bases not matched to a gene. The germline CDR1 and CDR2 sequences are LGHDT and YNNKEL (reference sequence). DNA of the CDR3: TGTGCCAGCAGCTCCGGGACAGGGTCCTACAATGAGCAGTTCTTC. It specifies CASSSGTGSYNEQFF.

The chain recombines TRBV4-1 with TRBJ1-5; TRBD1 might be the D (6 bases). This CDR3 contains 15 residues. CDR1 is MGHRA and CDR2 is YSYEKL in the germline V gene. V was cut by 2 bases and J by 3 bases, with 11 bases left in between. The CDR3, as DNA: TGCGCCAGCAGCCAAAGGTCAGGGGACAATCAGCCCCAGCATTTT. Its protein is CASSQRSGDNQPQHF.

As DNA, the CDR3 is TGCGCCAGCAGCGCCGTTGGGTTCGGGGGGTCCTACGAGCAGTACGTC. It is translated as CASSAVGFGGSYEQYV. The chain combines TRBV5-1 with TRBJ2-7; 7 bases map to TRBD2. J lost 1 base, V lost 4 bases, and 11 bases had no gene match. CDR3 size: 16 residues. Germline V gives CDR1 SGHRS, CDR2 YFSETQ.

The V and J genes are TRBV24-1 and TRBJ1-3, with a possible D match to TRBD1 (6 bases). This CDR3 is built from 18 residues. Germline CDR1 reads KGHDR; CDR2 reads SFDVKD. V was pared by 1 base and J by 2 bases, with 17 bases between. This CDR3 is CATSDLVGTIDPGNTIYF. CDR3 in DNA: TGTGCCACCAGTGATTTAGTTGGGACAATAGACCCTGGAAACACCATATATTTT.

V gene TRBV5-1 combines with J gene TRBJ2-1; 7 bases line up with TRBD2. CDR3 length equals 15 residues. From germline, CDR1 is SGHRS and CDR2 YFSETQ. V lost 4 bases to trimming and J lost 2 bases; unmatched junction nucleotides: 6. The CDR3 protein is CASSPGGGPYNEQFF. The CDR3 DNA reads TGCGCCAGCAGCCCTGGGGGGGGACCCTACAATGAGCAGTTCTTC.

V is TRBV5-1 and J is TRBJ1-2; 8 bases line up with TRBD1. J lost 8 bases, V lost 3 bases, and 6 bases had no gene match. This CDR3 is 13 amino acids long. The germline V gene has CDR1 SGHRS and CDR2 YFSETQ. The CDR3 DNA is TGCGCCAGCAGCTCGGACAGGGTAGGAGGCTACACCTTC. Protein: CASSSDRVGGYTF.

The rearrangement joins TRBV5-4 to TRBJ1-1; no clear D gene. Trimming shortened V by 5 bases and J by 3 bases, and 14 bases separated the two germline ends. This CDR3 has 14 amino acids. The germline CDR1 and CDR2 sequences are SGHNT and YYREEE (reference sequence). CDR3 protein: CASRRRERDTEAFF. In nucleotides, the CDR3 is TGTGCCAGCAGAAGGAGGGAGCGGGACACTGAAGCTTTCTTT.

This clone has just one count. The chain joins TRBV4-3 to TRBJ1-2, with D possibly TRBD1 on 6 matching bases. The CDR3 extends over 13 amino acids. V gave up 2 bases and J gave up 9 bases, with 13 bases separating them. Germline values: CDR1 LGHNA, CDR2 YSLEER. In DNA, the CDR3 is TGCGCCAGCAGCCAAACTATGGGGGCTCGCTACACCTTC. Translating it yields CASSQTMGARYTF.

The chain has TRBV11-2 and TRBJ2-1; 9 bases agree with TRBD2. From germline, CDR1 is SGHAT and CDR2 FQNNGV. This CDR3 has 16 residues. The J segment lost 0 bases and the V segment lost 5 bases, leaving 5 bases of the junction unmatched. The CDR3 loop is CASSIDSGSSYNEQFF. For the CDR3, the DNA is TGTGCCAGCAGCATCGATAGCGGGAGCTCCTACAATGAGCAGTTCTTC.

V and J are TRBV15 and TRBJ1-5; TRBD1 agrees at 7 bases. The CDR3 consists of 16 residues. Germline loops: CDR1 LNHNV, CDR2 YYDKDF (reference sequence). Losses at the gene ends were 8 bases for V and 2 bases for J; bases not matched to a gene: 12. For the CDR3, the DNA is TGTGCCACCGGGGGCAGGGGGGATAGACGCAATCAGCCCCAGCATTTT. It encodes CATGGRGDRRNQPQHF.

This clone showed up just a few times. The chain recombines TRBV9 with TRBJ1-6; the match to TRBD1 covers 9 bases. The CDR3 consists of 14 residues. Germline V gene data show CDR1 as SGDLS and CDR2 as YYNGEE. The J segment lost 9 bases and the V segment lost 3 bases, leaving 4 bases of the junction unmatched. CDR3 nucleotides: TGTGCCAGCAGCGCGACAGGGGGGGGTTCACCCCTCCACTTT. Protein: CASSATGGGSPLHF.

This clone was counted once. The rearrangement joins TRBV29-1 to TRBJ1-1; weak D call: TRBD1 (5 bases). The V end lost 5 bases, the J end lost 1 base, and 11 bases lay between the germline ends. Germline V gene data show CDR1 as SQVTM and CDR2 as ANQGSEA. This CDR3 is 13 amino acids long. The CDR3 spells CSVSRQGNTEAFF. The CDR3 region has the DNA TGCAGCGTTAGTCGGCAGGGGAACACTGAAGCTTTCTTT. The complete variable domain, with remaining parts taken from reference TRBV29-1 and TRBJ1-1, reads SAVISQKPSRDICQRGTSLTIQCQVDSQVTMMFWYRQQPGQSLTLIATANQGSEATYESGFVIDKFPISRPNLTFSTLTVSNMSPEDSSIYLCSVSRQGNTEAFFGQGTRLTVV.

The genes are TRBV6-2 or TRBV6-3 and TRBJ1-1, with D perhaps matching TRBD1 (6 bases). The germline V and J ends were trimmed by 5 bases and 5 bases, with 18 bases remaining between them. Germline V lookup: CDR1 MNHEY, CDR2 SVGEGT. The CDR3 runs to 15 residues. The CDR3 here is CASSDPRGSGTEAFF. The CDR3 DNA reads as TGTGCCAGCAGTGATCCCAGGGGATCGGGAACTGAAGCTTTCTTT.

The chain uses TRBV24-1 and TRBJ1-2; 9 nucleotides align to TRBD1. Germline V CDR1 and CDR2: KGHDR, SFDVKD. This CDR3 has 13 residues. The junction had 2 bases not matched to a gene; V was cut back by 4 bases and J by 6 bases. The CDR3, as DNA: TGTGCCACCAGTGAGGACAGGGGTAATGGCTACACCTTC. Translated: CATSEDRGNGYTF.

The chain uses TRBV5-1 and TRBJ2-2, with 12 bases aligning to TRBD2. The CDR3 contains 16 residues. Germline CDR1 SGHRS, CDR2 YFSETQ. The J segment lost 6 bases and the V segment lost 1 base, leaving 4 bases of the junction unmatched. CDR3 protein: CASSLLAGGPSGELFF. In DNA form, the CDR3 reads TGCGCCAGCAGCTTGCTAGCGGGAGGGCCGTCCGGGGAGCTGTTTTTT.

The V gene is TRBV5-1, the J gene TRBJ1-2, with 9 positions matching TRBD1. Germline CDR1 SGHRS, CDR2 YFSETQ. J was trimmed by 5 bases and V by 4 bases; bases with no gene match: 9. The CDR3 extends over 15 amino acids. The CDR3 reads CASSTGTGSGYGYTF. The CDR3, as DNA: TGCGCCAGCAGCACGGGGACAGGGAGTGGATATGGCTACACCTTC.

The chain is built from TRBV7-9 and TRBJ2-5; D ambiguous. V was shortened by 5 bases and J by 2 bases, with 15 bases between the two germline ends. The germline V gene encodes CDR1 SEHNR and CDR2 FQNEAQ (reference sequence). This CDR3 has 15 residues. The CDR3 sequence is CASSPFGEEQETQYF. The CDR3 coding sequence is TGTGCCAGCAGCCCCTTCGGAGAGGAGCAAGAGACCCAGTACTTC. The full variable domain, its missing parts supplied by reference TRBV7-9 and TRBJ2-5, is DTGVSQNPRHKITKRGQNVTFRCDPISEHNRLYWYRQTLGQGPEFLTYFQNEAQLEKSRLLSDRFSAERPKGSFSTLEIQRTEQGDSAMYLCASSPFGEEQETQYFGPGTRLLVL.

The chain recombines TRBV7-9 with TRBJ2-2; D unclear. The CDR3 runs to 13 residues. Germline CDR1 and CDR2: SEHNR and FQNEAQ (reference sequence). Trimming removed 3 bases from V and 5 bases from J, with 7 bases in between. The CDR3 protein is CASSLYGTGELFF. CDR3 coding DNA: TGTGCCAGCAGCTTGTACGGGACCGGGGAGCTGTTTTTT.

The chain combines TRBV29-1 with TRBJ1-2; 11 bases agree with TRBD1. CDR3 length: 14 residues. The germline V gene encodes CDR1 SQVTM and CDR2 ANQGSEA. Trimming removed 3 bases from V and 6 bases from J; junction bases left unmatched: 6. The chain's CDR3 is CSVDLGQGVNGYTF. The CDR3 nucleotides read TGCAGCGTTGATCTGGGACAGGGGGTTAATGGCTACACCTTC.

The chain joins TRBV11-2 to TRBJ2-7; D is unresolved. V shed 5 bases and J shed 3 bases, with 14 bases lying between them. The germline V gene has CDR1 SGHAT and CDR2 FQNNGV. This CDR3 comprises 14 residues. As DNA, the CDR3 is TGTGCCAGCAGCCTGACACCGTCCTTCTACGAGCAGTACTTC. Its protein product is CASSLTPSFYEQYF.